This passage covers 29 T cell receptor beta chains from one sample sequenced in a study of shared clonotypes between healthy human individuals. Measured with immunoSEQ multiplex PCR; TCRdb has only the in-frame clones, and not every one. The sample carries about 2.4 million clones, approximately 93% recorded once. Source material: naive CD4+ T cells from PBMCs. Sample subset: CD45RA+ positively selected. Receptors were obtained from a man aged 18 to 35 in good health. Some clones in this sample may be carry-over from other donors' samples.

The chain employs TRBV19 and TRBJ1-5; D unclear. CDR1 is LNHDA, CDR2 SQIVND, per germline (reference sequence). This CDR3 spans 12 amino acids. The V gene lost 3 bases and the J gene lost 6 bases, with 6 bases spanning the gap. Written as DNA, the CDR3 is TGTGCCAGTAGTATGAGGAGTCAGCCCCAGCATTTT. Its protein is CASSMRSQPQHF.

This chain uses TRBV18 with TRBJ1-2; D is uncertain. Germline CDR1 reads KGHSH; CDR2 reads LQKENI. V was shortened by 2 bases and J by 5 bases, with 12 bases between the two germline ends. The CDR3 totals 14 residues. The CDR3 is CASSPSGRTYGYTF. Written as DNA, the CDR3 is TGTGCCAGCTCACCATCTGGTCGGACTTATGGCTACACCTTC.

The V gene is TRBV28, the J gene TRBJ1-1; perhaps TRBD1 as D (5 bases). CDR1 is MDHEN and CDR2 is SYDVKM in the germline V gene. V lost 5 bases, J lost 11 bases, and 15 bases lay in between. The CDR3 sequence is 12 residues long. CDR3 loop: CASSRDALYAFF. CDR3 sequence (DNA): TGTGCCAGCAGTCGGGACGCCCTGTATGCTTTCTTT.

The rearrangement uses TRBV6-5 and TRBJ2-7; D is unresolved. This CDR3 is 15 amino acids long. The V gene lost 4 bases and the J gene lost 2 bases, with 15 bases spanning the gap. The V gene's germline CDR1 is MNHEY and CDR2 SVGAGI. In DNA, the CDR3 is TGTGCCAGCAGTTCCCCCGGTCGGAGTACCTACGAGCAGTACTTC. This sequence encodes CASSSPGRSTYEQYF.

The genes are TRBV27 and TRBJ2-7; D gene unclear. Germline CDR1 and CDR2: MNHEY and SMNVEV (reference sequence). CDR3 length: 14 amino acids. The V end lost 6 bases, the J end lost 1 base, and 13 bases lay between the germline ends. The chain's CDR3 is CASRAVRASYEQYF. The DNA for the CDR3 is TGTGCCAGCAGGGCTGTTCGGGCGTCCTACGAGCAGTACTTC.

The chain joins TRBV28 to TRBJ2-1; the D call may be TRBD1 or TRBD2 (5 bases each). V lost 8 bases and J lost 9, with 20 bases in between. The CDR3 spans 14 residues. Germline CDR1 and CDR2: MDHEN and SYDVKM. The CDR3 nucleotides are TGTGCCAGCTGGACCGGGACCTCATCGGGTGAGCAGTTCTTC. This translates into CASWTGTSSGEQFF.

The chain carries TRBV7-2 and TRBJ2-7, with TRBD2 as a possible D gene (6 bases). Germline V CDR1 and CDR2: SGHTA, FQGNSA. This CDR3 comprises 14 residues. Between the trimmed V and J ends, which lost 5 bases and 7 bases, there was a span of 18 bases. The CDR3 loop reads CASSRPGELWEQYF. Here the CDR3 DNA reads TGTGCCAGCAGCCGCCCGGGGGAGCTGTGGGAGCAGTACTTC.

The rearrangement links TRBV11-2 to TRBJ2-2; tentative D call: TRBD1 (5 bases). From germline, CDR1 is SGHAT and CDR2 FQNNGV. CDR3 length equals 15 residues. V lost 8 bases to trimming and J lost 3 bases, with 16 bases between them. The CDR3 loop reads CASSGLGAYTGELFF. The CDR3 nucleotides read TGTGCCAGCTCTGGTTTAGGGGCCTACACCGGGGAGCTGTTTTTT.

The V call is TRBV27, the J call TRBJ2-3, with a tentative D call TRBD2 (6 bases). V was shortened by 6 bases and J by 2 bases, with 12 bases between the two germline ends. The CDR3 length is 14 residues. Germline V CDR1 and CDR2: MNHEY, SMNVEV (reference sequence). For the CDR3, the DNA is TGTGCCAGCAGATTCGGAGGGCCCACAGATACGCAGTATTTT. This codes for CASRFGGPTDTQYF.

V usage is TRBV30 and J usage is TRBJ2-7, with 7 nucleotides matching TRBD1. This CDR3 contains 15 residues. V gave up 4 bases and J gave up 4 bases; unmatched junction bases: 13. The germline CDR1 and CDR2 sequences are GTSNPN and SVGIG (reference sequence). The CDR3 nucleotides are TGTGCCTGGACCCGGATTCGGACAGGTCAATACGAGCAGTACTTC. It codes for CAWTRIRTGQYEQYF.

The chain has TRBV2 and TRBJ2-7, with 9 bases fitting TRBD2. Germline loops: CDR1 SNHLY, CDR2 FYNNEI. This CDR3 is built from 15 residues. The trim removed 4 bases at V and 0 bases at J, leaving 4 bases unmatched. The CDR3 DNA sequence: TGTGCCAGCAGTGTGGGCGGGAGGGCCTCCTACGAGCAGTACTTC. Its protein is CASSVGGRASYEQYF.

With respect to this clone: Other DNA sequences within the sample encode an identical CDR3. This rearrangement joins TRBV4-2 to TRBJ1-3; 9 bases line up with TRBD1. The V gene end was trimmed by 4 bases and the J gene end by 2 bases; junction bases not matched to a gene: 0. Germline CDR1 and CDR2: LGHNA and YNFKEQ. The CDR3 contains 14 residues. CDR3 amino acids: CASSRTGAGNTIYF. The CDR3, as DNA: TGTGCCAGCAGCCGGACAGGGGCTGGAAACACCATATATTTT.

J is TRBJ2-5 and V is TRBV29-1; D gene unclear. The CDR3 runs to 13 residues. Germline V gene lookup returns CDR1 SQVTM and CDR2 ANQGSEA. V was trimmed by 4 bases and J by 4 bases, leaving 13 bases between them. The CDR3 bases are TGCAGCGTTGGGTGGGCGCAAGCAGAGACCCAGTACTTC. It codes for CSVGWAQAETQYF.

The chain is built from TRBV6-6 and TRBJ1-5, with 9 bases aligning to TRBD1. The germline gives CDR1 MNHNY, CDR2 SVGAGI (reference sequence). The length of the CDR3 is 16 residues. V was pared by 5 bases and J by 6 bases, with 11 bases of the junction left unmatched. CDR3 DNA: TGTGCCAGCAGTAACCCGGGACAGGGATCGGGTCAGCCCCAGCATTTT. Translating it yields CASSNPGQGSGQPQHF.

Worth noting for this clone: An end of the junction differs from the germline gene, which may be a read error. This chain connects TRBV7-8 to TRBJ2-2; 12 bases are a match to TRBD1. The CDR3 spans 16 residues. From germline, CDR1 is SGHVS and CDR2 FQNEAQ. The CDR3 here is CASSTGQGANTGELFF. The CDR3 nucleotides are TGTGCCAGCAGCACGGGACAGGGGGCGAATACCGGGGAGCTGTTTTTT.

V and J are TRBV6-6 and TRBJ1-1, with D maybe TRBD1 (5 bases). CDR1 and CDR2 from the germline V gene are MNHNY and SVGAGI (reference sequence). Between the trimmed V and J ends, which lost 4 bases and 1 base, there was a span of 10 bases. This CDR3 is 14 amino acids long. This chain's CDR3 is CASSSGGGNTEAFF. As DNA, the CDR3 is TGTGCCAGCAGTTCGGGGGGAGGGAACACTGAAGCTTTCTTT.

This chain joins TRBV28 and TRBJ1-5; D is unclear. The CDR3 loop spans 14 amino acids. CDR1 and CDR2 (germline): MDHEN, SYDVKM. V was trimmed by 1 base and J by 6 bases, leaving 10 bases between them. CDR3 DNA: TGTGCCAGCAGTTTATTCACAGAGAGTCAGCCCCAGCATTTT. Protein: CASSLFTESQPQHF.

The chain uses TRBV6-4 and TRBJ2-4; D uncertain. Germline V gives CDR1 MRHNA, CDR2 SNTAGT. This CDR3 comprises 16 residues. V lost 10 bases, J lost 0 bases, and 19 bases lay in between. This CDR3 reads CATPVLGRLAKNIQYF. CDR3 sequence (DNA): TGTGCCACCCCAGTATTAGGCAGACTAGCCAAAAACATTCAGTACTTC.

This sequence joins TRBV29-1 and TRBJ1-2; D gene uncertain. Per the germline V gene, CDR1 is SQVTM and CDR2 is ANQGSEA. The CDR3 sequence is 12 residues long. Trimming pared 5 bases from V and 4 bases from J, leaving 11 bases between. The CDR3 spells CSVPGRFYGYTF. CDR3 bases: TGCAGCGTTCCCGGACGTTTCTATGGCTACACCTTC.

This chain connects TRBV5-1 to TRBJ2-2; TRBD1 matches at 10 bases. CDR1 is SGHRS, CDR2 YFSETQ, per germline. The V gene end was trimmed by 7 bases and the J gene end by 6 bases; junction bases not matched to a gene: 6. The CDR3 sequence is 14 residues long. CDR3 bases: TGCGCCAGCTCCGGGACAGGGGAGGCCGGGGAGCTGTTTTTT. It specifies CASSGTGEAGELFF.

V gene TRBV28 combines with J gene TRBJ2-7; D gene unclear. Trimming took 5 bases from V and 0 from J, leaving 14 bases between them. The germline V gene encodes CDR1 MDHEN and CDR2 SYDVKM. CDR3 size: 15 residues. The CDR3 reads CASSPLGLPSYEQYF. The CDR3 DNA is TGTGCCAGCAGTCCCTTGGGCCTACCCTCCTACGAGCAGTACTTC.

The gene calls are TRBV4-3 and TRBJ2-1; 10 nucleotides agree with TRBD2. The CDR3 has 15 amino acids. CDR1 and CDR2 from the germline V gene are LGHNA and YSLEER. The V and J ends lost 4 bases and 7 bases, in that order; junction bases with no gene match: 7. This chain's CDR3 is CASSPLAGAGNEQFF. The DNA of the CDR3 is TGCGCCAGCAGCCCCCTAGCGGGAGCAGGTAATGAGCAGTTCTTC.

The J gene is TRBJ2-2, the V gene TRBV5-1, with 9 bases that match TRBD1. The germline gives CDR1 SGHRS, CDR2 YFSETQ. CDR3 length: 15 amino acids. Trimming removed 1 base from V and 6 bases from J; junction bases left unmatched: 4. CDR3 loop: CASSLKGQGSGELFF. In nucleotides, the CDR3 is TGCGCCAGCAGCTTGAAGGGACAGGGCTCCGGGGAGCTGTTTTTT.

Comments on this clone: The sample carries other DNA sequences with the same CDR3. This chain links TRBV7-2 with TRBJ2-7; 11 bases fit TRBD2. The germline CDR1 and CDR2 sequences are SGHTA and FQGNSA. The CDR3 is 15 residues long. The V segment lost 5 bases and the J segment 0 bases; nucleotides outside the gene matches: 3. This chain's CDR3 is CASSLGTSGSYEQYF. The CDR3 bases are TGTGCCAGCAGCCTGGGGACTAGCGGCTCCTACGAGCAGTACTTC.

The chain has TRBV2 and TRBJ2-5; D uncertain. Trimming pared 8 bases from V and 7 bases from J, leaving 14 bases between. The CDR3 extends over 12 amino acids. Germline loops: CDR1 SNHLY, CDR2 FYNNEI. The CDR3 DNA reads as TGTGCCAGCTCGACCGCTATGAGGACCCAGTACTTC. Translated: CASSTAMRTQYF.

The chain uses TRBV6-6 and TRBJ1-1; a weak D match, TRBD1 (6 bases). Germline V CDR1 and CDR2: MNHNY, SVGAGI (reference sequence). Trimming took off 5 bases at V and 1 base at J, with 11 bases between the two ends. The CDR3 runs 14 residues. The CDR3 region has the DNA TGTGCCAGCAGTCAAACGACAGGGAACACTGAAGCTTTCTTT. Its translation is CASSQTTGNTEAFF.

The chain joins TRBV6-5 to TRBJ2-7, with D possibly TRBD2 on 6 matching bases. This CDR3 is built from 15 residues. V dropped 4 bases and J dropped 3 bases, with 16 bases sitting between them. Per the germline V gene, CDR1 is MNHEY and CDR2 is SVGAGI. For the CDR3, the DNA is TGTGCCAGCAGTTCAGTACCTCTAGCGTTCTACGAGCAGTACTTC. Its translation: CASSSVPLAFYEQYF.

A single count supports this clone. This chain links TRBV11-3 with TRBJ2-5, with D hard to call. The V and J ends lost 3 bases and 5 bases respectively, with 13 bases between them. Germline V gene data show CDR1 as SGHNT and CDR2 as YENEEA. The CDR3 contains 14 residues. CDR3 bases: TGTGCCAGCAGCTTTTCCTCTCTGGGTGAGACCCAGTACTTC. Protein product: CASSFSSLGETQYF.

The V call is TRBV10-3, the J call TRBJ2-5; a weak D match, TRBD2 (6 bases). The CDR3 totals 13 residues. V lost 4 bases and J lost 4, with 10 bases in between. Germline V lookup: CDR1 ENHRY, CDR2 SYGVKD. The CDR3 DNA sequence: TGTGCCATCAGTGTGGGGGGTCCAGAGACCCAGTACTTC. It encodes CAISVGGPETQYF.